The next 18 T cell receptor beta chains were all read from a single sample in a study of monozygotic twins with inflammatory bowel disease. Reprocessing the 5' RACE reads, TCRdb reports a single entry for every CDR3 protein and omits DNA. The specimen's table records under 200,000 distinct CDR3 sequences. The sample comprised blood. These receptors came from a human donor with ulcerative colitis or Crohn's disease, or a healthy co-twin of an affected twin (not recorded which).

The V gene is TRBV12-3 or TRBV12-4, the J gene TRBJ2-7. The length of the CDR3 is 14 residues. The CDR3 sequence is CASRPSTVPYEQYF.

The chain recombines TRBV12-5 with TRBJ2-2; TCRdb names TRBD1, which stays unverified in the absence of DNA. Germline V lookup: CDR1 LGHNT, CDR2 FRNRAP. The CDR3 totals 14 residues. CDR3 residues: CASGLSGGAGELFF.

The CDR3 protein is CASSGRGQETQYF. The rearrangement links TRBV7-2 to TRBJ2-5; TCRdb's D gene call, TRBD1, goes unchecked for lack of DNA. CDR3 length equals 13 residues. Per the germline V gene, CDR1 is SGHTA and CDR2 is FQGNSA.

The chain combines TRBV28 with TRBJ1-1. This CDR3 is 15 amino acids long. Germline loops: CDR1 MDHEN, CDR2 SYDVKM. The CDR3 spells CASSFRGGRSTEAFF.

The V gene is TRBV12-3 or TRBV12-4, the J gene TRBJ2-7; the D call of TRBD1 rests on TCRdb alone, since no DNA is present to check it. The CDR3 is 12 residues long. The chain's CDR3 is CASSPPGAEQYF.

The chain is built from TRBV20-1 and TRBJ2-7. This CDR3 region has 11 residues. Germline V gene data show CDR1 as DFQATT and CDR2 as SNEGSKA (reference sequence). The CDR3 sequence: CSALGTYEQYF.

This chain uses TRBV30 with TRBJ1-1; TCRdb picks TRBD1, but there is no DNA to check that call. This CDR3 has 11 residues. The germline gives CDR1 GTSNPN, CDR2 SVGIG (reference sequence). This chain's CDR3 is CALATGPKAFF.

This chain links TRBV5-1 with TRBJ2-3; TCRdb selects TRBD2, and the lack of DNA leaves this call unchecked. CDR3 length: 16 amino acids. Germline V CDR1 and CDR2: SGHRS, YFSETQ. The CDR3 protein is CASSTGTSGTLYTQYF.

The CDR3 is CASSLIETAKNIQYF. The genes are TRBV5-6 and TRBJ2-4. Germline CDR1 and CDR2: SGHDT and YYEEEE. This CDR3 spans 15 amino acids.

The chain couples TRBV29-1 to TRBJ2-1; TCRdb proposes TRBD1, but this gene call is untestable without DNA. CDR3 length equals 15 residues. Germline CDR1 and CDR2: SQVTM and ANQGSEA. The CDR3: CSVEGGQGKYNEQFF.

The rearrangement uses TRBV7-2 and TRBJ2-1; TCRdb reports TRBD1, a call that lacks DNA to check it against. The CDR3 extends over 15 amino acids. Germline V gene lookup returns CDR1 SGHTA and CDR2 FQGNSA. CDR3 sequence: CASSTTGTGFNEQFF.

This chain's CDR3 is CASSPQLAGDPPHEQYF. The gene calls are TRBV18 and TRBJ2-7; TCRdb's D call of TRBD2 is untestable without DNA. This CDR3 region has 17 residues. CDR1 and CDR2 (germline): KGHSH, LQKENI.

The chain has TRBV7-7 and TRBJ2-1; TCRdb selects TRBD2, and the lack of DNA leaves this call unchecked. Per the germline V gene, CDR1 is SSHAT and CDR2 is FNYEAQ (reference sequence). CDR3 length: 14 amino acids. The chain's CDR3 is CASSSGRASDEQFF.

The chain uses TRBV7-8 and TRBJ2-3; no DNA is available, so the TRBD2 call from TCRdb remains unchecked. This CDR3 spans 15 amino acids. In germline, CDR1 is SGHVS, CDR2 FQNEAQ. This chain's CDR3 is CASVQEAGVADTQYF.

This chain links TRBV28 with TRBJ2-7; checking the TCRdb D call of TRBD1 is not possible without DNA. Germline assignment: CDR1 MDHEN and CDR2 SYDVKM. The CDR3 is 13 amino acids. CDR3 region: CASGRIVPGEQYF.

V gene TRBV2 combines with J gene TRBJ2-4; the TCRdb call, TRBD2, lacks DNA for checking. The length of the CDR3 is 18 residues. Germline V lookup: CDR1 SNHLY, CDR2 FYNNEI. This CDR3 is CASSRGQGLAGDADIQYF.

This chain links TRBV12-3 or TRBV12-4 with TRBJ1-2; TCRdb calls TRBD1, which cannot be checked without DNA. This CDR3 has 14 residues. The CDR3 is CASSFSQGAGGYTF.

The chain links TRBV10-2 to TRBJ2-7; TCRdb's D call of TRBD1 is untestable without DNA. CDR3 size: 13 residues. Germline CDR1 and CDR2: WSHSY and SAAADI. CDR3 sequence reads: CASSWGQGYEQYF.